This T cell receptor (beta chain) emerged from a study of OX40 agonist ivuxolimab in advanced cancers. Whole-study context: Of the participants, under 50% had some prior anti-PD-1, anti-PD-L1 or anti-CTLA-4 therapy, which was allowed. Whole-study findings and limits: Among the nonresponders, some also had low normalized T-cell clonal expansion.

The repertoire was sequenced with immunoSEQ multiplex PCR; TCRdb's copy has only in-frame clones and lacks some. This repertoire shows around 72,000 clones, more than 70% found once; its top ten account for 8.2%. Germline CDR1 reads SEHNR; CDR2 reads FQNEAQ (reference sequence). This CDR3 spans 19 amino acids. J gave up 0 bases and V 5 bases, and 12 bases lay outside the gene matches. Comment on this clone: As yet, its antigen is unknown.

This TCR was sampled from an adult with an advanced solid tumor such as melanoma, head and neck, liver or kidney cancer. The sequencing used CD4+ or CD8+ T cells sorted from blood, collected in a trial of the OX40 agonist ivuxolimab. The gene calls are TRBV7-9 and TRBJ2-3; 12 bases match TRBD2. This CDR3 reads CASSDGGLAGGISTDTQYF. The CDR3 DNA follows: TGTGCCAGCAGCGATGGGGGCCTAGCGGGAGGGATTAGCACAGATACGCAGTATTTT.